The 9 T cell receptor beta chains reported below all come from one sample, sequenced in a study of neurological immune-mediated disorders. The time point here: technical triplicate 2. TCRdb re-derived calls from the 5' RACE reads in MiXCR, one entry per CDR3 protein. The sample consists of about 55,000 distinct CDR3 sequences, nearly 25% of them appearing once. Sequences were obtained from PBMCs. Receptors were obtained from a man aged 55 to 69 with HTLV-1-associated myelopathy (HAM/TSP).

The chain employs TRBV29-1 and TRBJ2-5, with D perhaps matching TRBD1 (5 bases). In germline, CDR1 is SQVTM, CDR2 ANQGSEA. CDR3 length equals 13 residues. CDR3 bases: TGCATCGTCAGCCCTGGGGCCCCAAGGACCCAGTACTTC. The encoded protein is CIVSPGAPRTQYF.

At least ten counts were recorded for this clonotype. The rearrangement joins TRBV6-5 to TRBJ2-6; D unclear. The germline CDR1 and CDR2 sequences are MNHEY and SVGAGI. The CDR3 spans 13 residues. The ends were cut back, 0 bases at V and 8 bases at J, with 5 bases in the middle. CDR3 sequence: CASSYSESNVLTF. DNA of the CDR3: TGTGCCAGCAGTTACTCAGAGTCCAACGTCCTGACTTTC.

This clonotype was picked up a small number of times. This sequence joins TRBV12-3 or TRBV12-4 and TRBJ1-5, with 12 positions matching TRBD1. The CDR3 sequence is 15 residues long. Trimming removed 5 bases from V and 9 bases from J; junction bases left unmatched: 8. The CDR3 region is CASSVQGQGALPQHF. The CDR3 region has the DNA TGTGCCAGCAGTGTACAGGGACAGGGGGCACTGCCCCAGCATTTT.

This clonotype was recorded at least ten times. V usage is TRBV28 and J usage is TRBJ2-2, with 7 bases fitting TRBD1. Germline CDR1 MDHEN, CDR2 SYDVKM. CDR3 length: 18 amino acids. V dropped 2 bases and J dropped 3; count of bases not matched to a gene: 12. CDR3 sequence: CASSLDRTGTEYTGELFF. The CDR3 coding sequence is TGTGCCAGCAGTTTAGACCGAACCGGGACAGAATACACCGGGGAGCTGTTTTTT.

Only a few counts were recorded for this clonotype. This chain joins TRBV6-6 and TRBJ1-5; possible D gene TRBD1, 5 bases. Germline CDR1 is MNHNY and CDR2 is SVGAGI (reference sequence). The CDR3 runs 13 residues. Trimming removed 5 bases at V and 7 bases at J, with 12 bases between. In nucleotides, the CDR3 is TGTGCCAGCAGTGGACAAGTGGGGCAGCCCCAGCATTTT. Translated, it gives CASSGQVGQPQHF.

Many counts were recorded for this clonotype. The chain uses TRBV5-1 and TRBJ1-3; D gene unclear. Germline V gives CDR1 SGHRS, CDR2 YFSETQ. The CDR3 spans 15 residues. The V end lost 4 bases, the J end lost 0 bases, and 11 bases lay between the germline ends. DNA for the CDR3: TGCGCCAGCAGCCCCGACGGGTTCTCTGGAAACACCATATATTTT. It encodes CASSPDGFSGNTIYF. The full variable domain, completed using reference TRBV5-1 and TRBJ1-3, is KAGVTQTPRYLIKTRGQQVTLSCSPISGHRSVSWYQQTPGQGLQFLFEYFSETQRNKGNFPGRFSGRQFSNSRSEMNVSTLELGDSALYLCASSPDGFSGNTIYFGEGSWLTVV.

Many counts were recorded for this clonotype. The CDR3 loop is CSARDAGDVETQYF. CDR3 sequence (DNA): TGCAGTGCTAGAGATGCTGGGGATGTGGAGACCCAGTACTTC. V is TRBV20-1 and J is TRBJ2-5, with D hard to call. The V gene's germline CDR1 is DFQATT and CDR2 SNEGSKA (reference sequence). The CDR3 length is 14 residues. The V end lost 0 bases, the J end lost 5 bases, and 13 bases lay between the germline ends.

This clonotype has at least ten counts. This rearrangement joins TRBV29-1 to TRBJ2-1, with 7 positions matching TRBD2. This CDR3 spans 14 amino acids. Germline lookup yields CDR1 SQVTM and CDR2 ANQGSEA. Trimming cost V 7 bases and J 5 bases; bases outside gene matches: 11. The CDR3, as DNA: TGCAGCGCCAAGGGCGGGAGAACCCACAATGAGCAGTTCTTC. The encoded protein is CSAKGGRTHNEQFF.

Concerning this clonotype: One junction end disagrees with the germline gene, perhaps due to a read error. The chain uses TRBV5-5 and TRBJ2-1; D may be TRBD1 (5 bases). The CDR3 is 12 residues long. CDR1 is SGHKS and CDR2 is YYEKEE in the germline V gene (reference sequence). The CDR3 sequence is CASSQLSWAGNF. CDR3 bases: TGTGCCAGCAGCCAACTCAGTTGGGCAGGGAACTTC.